The source of this TCR beta chain is a study of blood T cells in healthy people across ages (dated by TCRdb to 2013 to 2016). Notes on the research overall: In model experiments, template switching captured roughly one uniquely barcoded TCR beta cDNA molecule for every two T cells. To track age-related changes in TCR beta repertoire diversity, the study relied on deep sequencing normalized with unique cDNA molecular identifiers. The donors were divided into four age groups: young (average roughly 17 years), middle-aged (approximately 41), aged (under 70) and long-lived (around 80). For two donors (one aged 18 to 30 and one aged 80 or older), the study analyzed two additional independent replicas of 1 million unique cDNA reads from the same blood draw.

V was cut back by 4 bases and J by 5 bases, leaving a gap of 14 bases between them. From its cysteine to its phenylalanine, the CDR3 spans 15 amino acids. CDR3 DNA is the only sequence kept; it has 45 bases, read in frame from the first base. The germline V gene gives CDR1 as MGHRA and CDR2 as YSYEKL. The donors were 40 or so Caucasian individuals from Russia, aged roughly 6 to 90 years, who were systemically healthy. Each donor gave approximately 10 milliliters of peripheral blood, collected into EDTA-treated Vacutainer tubes. Ficoll-Paque density-gradient centrifugation was used to isolate PBMCs, with at least 7 million obtained per sample. Total RNA, at least 6 micrograms per sample, was extracted from PBMCs with Trizol reagent. For every donor, flow cytometry on a PBMC aliquot measured the percentage of naive CD45RAhigh/CD27high T cells. The protocol used for the library was 5' RACE. Sequenced using an Illumina HiSeq 2500. The second PCR ran for about 6 to 11 cycles and used a J-beta primer mix along with a sample-barcoded 5' primer. A template-switch 5' adaptor carrying 12 random nucleotides introduced a unique molecular identifier onto each TCR beta cDNA molecule. Each sample yielded at least 2.5 million CDR3-containing paired-end reads. All of the RNA was converted into first-strand cDNA using the Mint cDNA synthesis kit, with a TRBC-specific oligonucleotide serving as the primer. All cDNA was treated with uracil-DNA glycosylase and then went through a first 18-cycle PCR with the universal primers M1SS and BC2_uni_R. The original pipeline was this. Normalization of each sample was performed by random selection of 1 million high-quality reads, each carrying a distinct molecular identifier. Instead of being binned into consensus sequences, reads with shared molecular identifiers were discarded. MiTCR, set to a Q25 quality threshold and the strictest error-elimination algorithm, was used for CDR3 identification, clonotype clustering and error correction. Lower-bound total TCR beta diversity was estimated with a nonparametric unseen species model using Euler transformation. Clones were called with MiXCR by TCRdb after fastp trimmed the public reads at Q25, and only in-frame beta chains were retained. Identical CDR3 protein sequences are pooled into one entry, listed with their most common genes and DNA. Clone size and V and J calls follow TCRdb, not the original study. The sample data list about 930,000 distinct CDR3 sequences, and 25% to 30% of these were observed just once. The ten largest clones add up to about 9.4% of the sample.

This clonotype was counted between two and nine times. The specificity of this receptor is unknown. Per-base qualities were not stored, and no clone one base away is much larger. Study-level results and caveats: Conclusive comparison of naive and antigen-experienced compartments was prevented by the profiling of bulk unsorted PBMCs. Estimates of total diversity from one million sequenced T cells were regarded as lower bounds and underestimates. Compared with the aged group, the long-lived group had more naive CD4+ T cells, fewer expanded clones and increased TCR diversity, a pattern suggesting age selection. The CMV infection status of donors was not known, potentially confounding age-related changes in expanded clonotypes. The percentage of naive T cells measured by flow cytometry correlated strongly with observed TCR beta diversity. As age increased, observed TCR beta diversity per million T cells dropped in a roughly linear way, and a significant reduction was already evident by age about 40.

These sequences were also reported in another study, on T cells of mothers and their children. The second study reports: The donors were nine systemically healthy Caucasian individuals, made up of three mothers and their six children. cDNA synthesis used all of the extracted RNA, with approximately 1.4 ug of RNA in each 15 ul reaction. In the second PCR, the M1S primer introduced both the sample barcodes and 2-4 random nucleotides. Over 9.5 million TCR beta CDR3 reads were obtained for each mother, and millions of reads were obtained for each child. Thymic selection similarly shapes TCR recombination output in related and unrelated pairs, with minor effect from inherited differences. Normalized repertoire overlap was always slightly but never significantly higher in related than unrelated mother-child pairs. With a sensitivity of about 100 clones per million clonotypes, no persistent microchimeric T cell clones were detected. Deep NGS was used in the study to compare the TCR beta repertoires of mothers and children and to look for features that separate related mother-child pairs from unrelated individuals. Mothers averaged roughly 36 +/- 4 years of age and children averaged around 10 +/- 4 years. After adapters were ligated using NEBNext reagents, the libraries underwent 100+100 nt paired-end sequencing on an Illumina HiSeq 2000. To prevent cross-contamination, the mother and child libraries were prepared one month apart and sequenced in separate runs. For each donor, between about 500,000 and 2,100,000 distinct TCR beta clonotypes were identified. Naive TCR beta clonotypes were estimated from low-frequency clonotypes matched to each donor's FACS-determined naive share, without sorting.

The receptor was isolated from a woman aged 40 to 50 in good health. The rearranged segments are TRBV4-1 and TRBJ1-4; too little of a D gene remains to name it. What was sequenced was blood. The DNA sequence follows: TGCGCCAGCAGCCTACCCGGGTCCCAAAATGAAAAACTGTTTTTT. This is translated as CASSLPGSQNEKLFF.